This TCR beta chain emerged from a study of T cell repertoires in cytomegalovirus infection. On the study more broadly: CMV infection and matching HLA type were both indicated by public TCR beta signatures. Notes on the study in general: Based on cumulative public TCR beta family frequency, carriers of CMV plus the relevant HLA were identified. In two of eight donors, the top clonotype was HLA-C-restricted CMV-specific.

TCRdb used MiXCR to reprocess the reads, holding one entry per CDR3 protein. The sample has about 320,000 distinct CDR3 sequences, roughly 9.5% seen once; the top ten hold about 4.5%. This CDR3 contains 15 residues. Trimming removed 4 bases from V and 2 bases from J, with 14 bases in between. Germline lookup yields CDR1 LGHDT and CDR2 YNNKEL (reference sequence). On this clonotype itself: Its specificity is unknown.

The sequenced sample was PBMCs. The rearrangement uses TRBV3-1 and TRBJ1-2, with D unclear. This sequence was found in a human donor in good health (CMV status not recorded). Some clones in this sample may be carry-over from other donors' samples. In DNA form, the CDR3 reads TGTGCCAGCAGCCGCTCGCTCGGGGAAAACTATGGCTACACCTTC. Protein sequence: CASSRSLGENYGYTF.